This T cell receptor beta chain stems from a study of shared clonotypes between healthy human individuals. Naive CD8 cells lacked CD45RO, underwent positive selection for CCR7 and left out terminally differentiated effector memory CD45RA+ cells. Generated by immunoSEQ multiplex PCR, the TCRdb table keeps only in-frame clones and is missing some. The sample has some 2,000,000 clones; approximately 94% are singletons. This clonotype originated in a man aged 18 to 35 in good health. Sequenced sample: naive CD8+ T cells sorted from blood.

The CDR3 protein is CASSPSGPYNEQFF. CDR3 sequence (DNA): TGTGCCAGCAGCCCCAGCGGACCCTACAATGAGCAGTTCTTC. The rearrangement uses TRBV13 and TRBJ2-1, with a tentative D call TRBD2 (5 bases). V was shortened by 5 bases and J by 2 bases, with 10 bases between the two germline ends. The germline gives CDR1 PRHDT, CDR2 FYEKMQ (reference sequence). CDR3 length: 14 residues. The variable domain in full, completed from reference TRBV13 and TRBJ2-1, reads AAGVIQSPRHLIKEKRETATLKCYPIPRHDTVYWYQQGPGQDPQFLISFYEKMQSDKGSIPDRFSAQQFSDYHSELNMSSLELGDSALYFCASSPSGPYNEQFFGPGTRLTVL.